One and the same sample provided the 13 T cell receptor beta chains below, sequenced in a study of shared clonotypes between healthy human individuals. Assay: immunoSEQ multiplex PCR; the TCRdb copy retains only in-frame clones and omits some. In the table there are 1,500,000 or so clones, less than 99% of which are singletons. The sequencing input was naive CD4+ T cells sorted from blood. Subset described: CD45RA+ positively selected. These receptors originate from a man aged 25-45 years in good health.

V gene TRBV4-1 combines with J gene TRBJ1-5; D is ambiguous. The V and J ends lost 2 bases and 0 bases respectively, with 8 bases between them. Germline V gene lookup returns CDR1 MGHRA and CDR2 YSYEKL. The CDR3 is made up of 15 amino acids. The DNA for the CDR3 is TGCGCCAGCAGCCAAATCGCCGTTAGCAATCAGCCCCAGCATTTT. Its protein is CASSQIAVSNQPQHF.

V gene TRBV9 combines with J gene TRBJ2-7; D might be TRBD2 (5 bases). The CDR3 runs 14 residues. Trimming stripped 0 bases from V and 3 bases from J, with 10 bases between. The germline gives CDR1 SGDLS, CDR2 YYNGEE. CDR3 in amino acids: CASSVGVSDYEQYF. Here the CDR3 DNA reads TGTGCCAGCAGCGTAGGAGTTAGCGACTACGAGCAGTACTTC.

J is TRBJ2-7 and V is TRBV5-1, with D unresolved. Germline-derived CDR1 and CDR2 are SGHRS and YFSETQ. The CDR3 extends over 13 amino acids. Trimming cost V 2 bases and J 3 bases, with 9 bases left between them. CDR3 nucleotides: TGCGCCAGCAGCTTCCAGCCGAGCTACGAGCAGTACTTC. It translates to CASSFQPSYEQYF.

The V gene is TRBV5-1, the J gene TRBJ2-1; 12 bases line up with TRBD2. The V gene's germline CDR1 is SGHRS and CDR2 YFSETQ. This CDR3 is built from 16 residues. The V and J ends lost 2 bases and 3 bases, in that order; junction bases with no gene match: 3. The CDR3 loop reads CASSLPTSGSYNEQFF. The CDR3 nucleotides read TGCGCCAGCAGCTTACCGACTAGCGGGAGCTACAATGAGCAGTTCTTC.

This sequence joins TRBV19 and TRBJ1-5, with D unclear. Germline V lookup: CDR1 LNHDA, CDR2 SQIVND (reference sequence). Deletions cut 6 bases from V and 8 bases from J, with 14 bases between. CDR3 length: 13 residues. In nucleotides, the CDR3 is TGTGCCAGTAGCCCGGAGGCGGTGGAGCCCCAGCATTTT. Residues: CASSPEAVEPQHF.

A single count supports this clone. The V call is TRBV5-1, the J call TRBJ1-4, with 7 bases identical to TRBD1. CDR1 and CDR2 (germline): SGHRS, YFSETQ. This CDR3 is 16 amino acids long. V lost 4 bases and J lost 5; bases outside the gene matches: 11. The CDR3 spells CASSPRTTGENEKLFF. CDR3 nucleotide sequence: TGCGCCAGCAGCCCAAGAACCACAGGGGAGAATGAAAAACTGTTTTTT.

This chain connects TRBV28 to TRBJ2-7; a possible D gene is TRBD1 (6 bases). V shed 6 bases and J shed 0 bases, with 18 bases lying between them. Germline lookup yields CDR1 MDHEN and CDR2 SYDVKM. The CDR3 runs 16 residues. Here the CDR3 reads CASRIKPGHSSYEQYF. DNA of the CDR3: TGTGCCAGCAGAATTAAACCGGGACACAGCTCCTACGAGCAGTACTTC.

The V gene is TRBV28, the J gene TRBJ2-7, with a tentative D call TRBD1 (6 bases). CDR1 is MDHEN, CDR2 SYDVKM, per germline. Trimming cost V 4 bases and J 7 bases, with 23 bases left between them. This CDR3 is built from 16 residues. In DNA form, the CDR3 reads TGTGCCAGCAGTTCGTTGGTTAACCGGGACAAGTGGGAGCAGTACTTC. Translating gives CASSSLVNRDKWEQYF.

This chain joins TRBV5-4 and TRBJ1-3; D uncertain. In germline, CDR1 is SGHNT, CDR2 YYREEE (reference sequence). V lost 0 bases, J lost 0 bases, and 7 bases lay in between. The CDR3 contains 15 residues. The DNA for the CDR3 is TGTGCCAGCAGCTTGGGGGGATTCTCTGGAAACACCATATATTTT. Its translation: CASSLGGFSGNTIYF.

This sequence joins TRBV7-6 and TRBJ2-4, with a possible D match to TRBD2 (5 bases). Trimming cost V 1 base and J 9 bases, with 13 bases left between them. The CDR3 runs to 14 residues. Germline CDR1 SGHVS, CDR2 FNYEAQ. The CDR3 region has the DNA TGTGCCAGCAGCTTAGACTCGGGATTGGGCATTCAGTACTTC. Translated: CASSLDSGLGIQYF.

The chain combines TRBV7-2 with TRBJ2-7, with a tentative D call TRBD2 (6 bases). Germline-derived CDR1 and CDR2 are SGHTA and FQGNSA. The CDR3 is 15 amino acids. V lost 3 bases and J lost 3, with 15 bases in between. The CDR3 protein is CASSFGTVLRYEQYF. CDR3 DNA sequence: TGTGCCAGCAGCTTTGGGACTGTTCTTCGCTACGAGCAGTACTTC.

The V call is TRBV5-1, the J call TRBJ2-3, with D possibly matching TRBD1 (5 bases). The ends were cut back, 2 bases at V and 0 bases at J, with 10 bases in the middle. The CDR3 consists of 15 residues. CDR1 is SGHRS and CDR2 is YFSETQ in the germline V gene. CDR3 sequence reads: CASSFQGSSTDTQYF. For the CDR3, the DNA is TGCGCCAGCAGCTTCCAGGGATCTAGCACAGATACGCAGTATTTT. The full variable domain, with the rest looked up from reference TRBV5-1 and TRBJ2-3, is KAGVTQTPRYLIKTRGQQVTLSCSPISGHRSVSWYQQTPGQGLQFLFEYFSETQRNKGNFPGRFSGRQFSNSRSEMNVSTLELGDSALYLCASSFQGSSTDTQYFGPGTRLTVL.

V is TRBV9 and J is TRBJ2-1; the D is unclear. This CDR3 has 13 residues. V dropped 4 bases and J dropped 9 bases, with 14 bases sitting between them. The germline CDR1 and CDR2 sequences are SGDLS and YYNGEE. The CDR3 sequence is CASSSRVDGEQFF. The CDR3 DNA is TGTGCCAGCAGCTCTAGAGTGGACGGTGAGCAGTTCTTC. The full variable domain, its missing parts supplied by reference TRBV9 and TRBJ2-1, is DSGVTQTPKHLITATGQRVTLRCSPRSGDLSVYWYQQSLDQGLQFLIQYYNGEERAKGNILERFSAQQFPDLHSELNLSSLELGDSALYFCASSSRVDGEQFFGPGTRLTVL.